The 2 T cell receptor beta chains presented below share a single source sample, sequenced in a study of metastatic and nonmetastatic thyroid tumors. Prior to thyroid surgery, none of the patients had received any treatment. With MiXCR, TCRdb reprocessed the PCR reads. The data contain about 15,000 clones, 15% to 20% of them seen just once; the ten biggest clones take up roughly 12%. The material sequenced was blood. The receptors originated from a female donor with papillary thyroid cancer or a benign thyroid nodule (not recorded which). Some clones in this sample may be carry-over from other donors' samples.

This clone ranks as medium-sized. Other DNA sequences within the sample encode an identical CDR3. The chain couples TRBV28 to TRBJ2-7, with D perhaps matching TRBD1 or TRBD2 (5 bases each). CDR3 length: 15 residues. Trimming removed 6 bases from V and 7 bases from J, with 22 bases in between. In germline, CDR1 is MDHEN, CDR2 SYDVKM. CDR3 DNA: TGTGCCAGCAGCCCACCGCAGGGTGGAGGAGTTGAGCAGTACTTC. This codes for CASSPPQGGGVEQYF.

Only a few counts were recorded for this clone. The junction departs from germline at one end; a sequencing error may be responsible. CDR3 protein: CASRSGSESDERYF. The DNA for the CDR3 is TGTGCCAGCAGGTCCGGTAGCGAGAGTGACGAGCGGTACTTC. The chain links TRBV2 to TRBJ2-7; TRBD2 might be the D (5 bases). This CDR3 is 14 amino acids long. CDR1 is SNHLY and CDR2 is FYNNEI in the germline V gene.